A selection of T cell receptor beta chains follows, all from one sample in a study of PD-L1 blockade in urothelial cancer. Sequencing used immunoSEQ multiplex PCR; TCRdb keeps in-frame clones, though not all of them. This sample has about 80,000 clones, with approximately 86% found just once. The starting material was PBMCs, obtained around atezolizumab (anti-PD-L1) treatment. The receptors were sampled from a man aged 35-49 years with urothelial cancer. Both conserved end residues are part of each CDR3. D genes are given only for firm matches. Rows may omit the clone size; those that give it use once, few, many or a size class.

>TRBD1|-|TRBV5-1|17|TRBJ1-2
CASSFRSGGLAEFGYTF
TGCGCCAGCAGCTTCAGGTCAGGGGGCCTGGCAGAATTTGGCTACACCTTC
>-|once|TRBV7-2|16|TRBJ2-1
CASSFQLGGLYNEQFF
TGTGCCAGCAGCTTCCAGTTGGGGGGGCTCTACAATGAGCAGTTCTTC
>-|-|TRBV29-1|12|TRBJ2-5
CSVEGGLETQYF
TGCAGCGTTGAAGGAGGTTTAGAGACCCAGTACTTC
>-|-|TRBV7-9|15|TRBJ1-4
CASSKGAGPNEKLFF
TGTGCCAGCAGCAAAGGGGCAGGCCCTAATGAAAAACTGTTTTTT
>-|-|TRBV7-8|13|TRBJ2-2
CASSLRDTGELFF
TGTGCCAGCAGCTTACGGGATACCGGGGAGCTGTTTTTT
>-|-|TRBV29-1|13|TRBJ1-4
CSVSGPDGEKLFF
TGCAGCGTATCGGGTCCGGATGGTGAAAAACTGTTTTTT
>-|-|TRBV7-9|16|TRBJ2-7
CASSPPLRQNPYEQYF
TGTGCCAGCAGCCCCCCCCTACGACAGAACCCCTACGAGCAGTACTTC
>-|-|TRBV4-3|16|TRBJ2-2
CASSQVPGMGTGELFF
TGCGCCAGCAGCCAAGTGCCGGGTATGGGCACCGGGGAGCTGTTTTTT
>TRBD2|-|TRBV15|17|TRBJ2-7
CATSRRPPGLAGVGQYF
TGTGCCACCAGCAGACGGCCCCCGGGACTAGCGGGAGTCGGGCAGTACTTC
>-|-|TRBV5-1|15|TRBJ2-1
CASSLSRGSYNEQFF
TGCGCCAGCAGCTTGTCGCGGGGCTCCTACAATGAGCAGTTCTTC
>-|-|TRBV19|13|TRBJ1-1
CASSIGAWTEAFF
TGTGCCAGTAGTATAGGGGCTTGGACTGAAGCTTTCTTT
>-|-|TRBV7-6|14|TRBJ2-7
CASSLGRELDEQYF
TGTGCCAGCAGCTTAGGACGGGAGCTCGACGAGCAGTACTTC
>TRBD2|-|TRBV28|16|TRBJ2-3
CASQTPGLGVSDTQYF
TGTGCCAGTCAGACCCCGGGACTAGGGGTATCAGATACGCAGTATTTT
>TRBD2|-|TRBV11-2|16|TRBJ2-5
CASSSLLAAIQETQYF
TGTGCCAGCAGCTCCCTCCTAGCGGCTATACAAGAGACCCAGTACTTC
>-|-|TRBV7-3|17|TRBJ1-2
CASSPQGPGKANYGYTF
TGTGCCAGCAGCCCCCAAGGACCGGGGAAAGCTAACTATGGCTACACCTTC
>-|-|TRBV28|14|TRBJ2-1
CASSFGLATYRQFF
TGTGCCAGCAGTTTCGGGCTAGCCACTTATCGGCAGTTCTTC
>-|-|TRBV28|15|TRBJ1-2
CASSRRDTTRTFYTF
TGTGCCAGCAGTCGACGGGACACTACCCGGACATTCTACACCTTC
>-|-|TRBV5-4|13|TRBJ2-7
CASSLAPGDEQYF
TGTGCCAGCAGCTTGGCCCCAGGGGACGAGCAGTACTTC
>-|-|TRBV5-1|12|TRBJ2-7
CASSLTGNEQYF
TGCGCCAGCAGCTTGACAGGGAACGAGCAGTACTTC
>-|once|TRBV6-1|13|TRBJ1-1
CASGVTVRTEAFF
TGTGCCAGCGGTGTTACAGTGCGCACTGAAGCTTTCTTT
>TRBD2|-|TRBV5-1|14|TRBJ2-3
CASFSGRAQDTQYF
TGCGCCAGTTTTAGCGGGAGGGCCCAAGATACGCAGTATTTT
>TRBD2|-|TRBV7-9|16|TRBJ2-5
CASSSQGASGRETQYF
TGTGCCAGCAGCTCTCAAGGGGCTAGCGGGAGAGAGACCCAGTACTTC
>-|once|TRBV29-1|11|TRBJ2-3
CSVEDLDTQYF
TGCAGCGTTGAAGATCTAGATACGCAGTATTTT
>TRBD2|-|TRBV7-2|18|TRBJ2-1
CASSLNTGLAGGQNEQFF
TGTGCCAGCAGCTTAAATACCGGACTAGCGGGAGGGCAGAATGAGCAGTTCTTC
>TRBD2|-|TRBV19|14|TRBJ2-1
CASSRGLAQNEQFF
TGTGCCAGTAGTCGAGGACTAGCACAGAATGAGCAGTTCTTC
>TRBD1|-|TRBV28|15|TRBJ2-3
CASSTGVLSTDTQYF
TGTGCCAGCAGCACAGGGGTACTAAGCACAGATACGCAGTATTTT
>TRBD2|-|TRBV4-1|15|TRBJ2-1
CASSQLPAGANEQFF
TGCGCCAGCAGCCAGTTACCAGCGGGAGCAAATGAGCAGTTCTTC
>-|-|TRBV28|11|TRBJ2-7
CASTLFHEQYF
TGTGCCAGCACCTTATTCCACGAGCAGTACTTC
>-|-|TRBV30|13|TRBJ1-5
CAWSVQVNQPQHF
TGTGCCTGGAGTGTTCAGGTTAATCAGCCCCAGCATTTT
>-|-|TRBV30|14|TRBJ1-1
CAWSLRGLNTEAFF
TGTGCCTGGAGTCTACGGGGTTTGAACACTGAAGCTTTCTTT
>TRBD1|-|TRBV4-3|15|TRBJ2-7
CASSQDTQGAYEQYF
TGCGCCAGCAGCCAAGACACACAGGGGGCCTACGAGCAGTACTTC